This T cell receptor (beta chain) was sequenced during a study of neoadjuvant anti-PD-1 for oral cavity cancer. Study at large: Non-progressing patients received a fourth nivolumab dose near day 43, then surgery on days 50-56.

Worth noting for this clone: Its cognate antigen is unknown.

Blood cells were analyzed directly, without culture or expansion. Sequencing used immunoSEQ multiplex PCR; TCRdb keeps in-frame clones, though not all of them. The sample has 14,000 or so clones; around two thirds are singletons. Trimming cost V 2 bases and J 2 bases; bases outside gene matches: 2. The germline gives CDR1 MNHNS, CDR2 SASEGT. The CDR3 consists of 15 residues. Study-wide results and caveats: Non-responders to neoadjuvant nivolumab had significantly more clonal PBMC T cells than responders.

The source of this sequence is a person between 35 and 79 years old with oral cavity squamous cell carcinoma. This specimen consisted of PBMCs, obtained before nivolumab (anti-PD-1) treatment. The V call is TRBV6-1, the J call TRBJ1-4, with TRBD1 matching 7 bases. Here the CDR3 DNA reads TGTGCCAGCAGTGAACAGGGGGAGACTAATGAAAAACTGTTTTTT. Amino acids: CASSEQGETNEKLFF.